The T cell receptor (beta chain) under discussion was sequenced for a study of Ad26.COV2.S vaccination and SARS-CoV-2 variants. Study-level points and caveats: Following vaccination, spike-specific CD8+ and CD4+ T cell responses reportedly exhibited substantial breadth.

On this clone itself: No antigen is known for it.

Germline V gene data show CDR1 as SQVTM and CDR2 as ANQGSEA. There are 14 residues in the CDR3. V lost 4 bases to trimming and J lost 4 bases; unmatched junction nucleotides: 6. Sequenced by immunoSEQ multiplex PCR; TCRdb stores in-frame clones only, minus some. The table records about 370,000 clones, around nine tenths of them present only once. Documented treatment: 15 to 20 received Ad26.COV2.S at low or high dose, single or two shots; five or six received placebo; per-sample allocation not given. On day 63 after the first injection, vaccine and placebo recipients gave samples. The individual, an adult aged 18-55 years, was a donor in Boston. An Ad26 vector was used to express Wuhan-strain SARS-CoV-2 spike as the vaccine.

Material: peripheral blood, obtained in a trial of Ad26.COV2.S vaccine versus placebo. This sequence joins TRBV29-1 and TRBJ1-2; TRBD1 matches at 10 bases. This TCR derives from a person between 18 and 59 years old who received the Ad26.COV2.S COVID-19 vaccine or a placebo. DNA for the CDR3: TGCAGCGTTGTTTCGGGACAGGGGTTCTATGGCTACACCTTC. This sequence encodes CSVVSGQGFYGYTF.